The 7 T cell receptor beta chains in this list originate from one sample, sequenced in a study of shared T cell receptors in the human thymus. Repertoires were generated with immunoSEQ multiplex PCR, while TCRdb's copy carries only in-frame clones and drops some. The sample yields 700,000 to 750,000 clones, roughly 85% seen once. This same sample was also taken into another study, of human thymus T cells.

What was sequenced was thymocytes. Source of these receptors: a girl less than two years old with a congenital heart defect.

The chain is built from TRBV7-6 and TRBJ1-1, with D tentatively TRBD1 (6 bases). The CDR3 sequence is 16 residues long. From germline, CDR1 is SGHVS and CDR2 FNYEAQ. The V end lost 5 bases, the J end lost 0 bases, and 16 bases lay between the germline ends. The CDR3 nucleotides are TGTGCCAGCAGCATAACCGGGACACCTATGAACACTGAAGCTTTCTTT. Translated: CASSITGTPMNTEAFF.

The chain carries TRBV23-1 and TRBJ2-7; weak D call: TRBD1 (6 bases). TRBV23-1 qualifies as an ORF whose function is uncertain. V lost 6 bases, J lost 0 bases, and 18 bases lay in between. The CDR3 extends over 16 amino acids. The CDR3 reads CASSHPVGQNSYEQYF. DNA of the CDR3: TGCGCCAGCAGCCACCCCGTCGGACAGAACTCCTACGAGCAGTACTTC.

This clone was picked up one time. The genes are TRBV21-1 and TRBJ2-3; the tabulated D call, TRBD2, remains unverified against the DNA. TRBV21-1 is noted as a pseudogene. There are 14 residues in the CDR3. The CDR3 DNA sequence: TGTGCCAGCAGCAAATCCCGAGGGTCCCATACGCAGTATTTT. Translation gives CASSKSRGSHTQYF.

This chain joins TRBV4-3 and TRBJ1-2, with D maybe TRBD1 (5 bases). Germline CDR1 is LGHNA and CDR2 is YSLEER. The germline V and J ends were trimmed by 3 bases and 2 bases, with 16 bases remaining between them. The CDR3 spans 16 residues. The CDR3 loop reads CASSHSKQEINYGYTF. CDR3 DNA: TGCGCCAGCAGCCACTCCAAACAGGAGATCAACTATGGCTACACCTTC.

In this sample, this clone turned up once. The chain has TRBV29-1 and TRBJ2-1, with 9 bases fitting TRBD1. CDR1 and CDR2 (germline): SQVTM, ANQGSEA. The CDR3 totals 18 residues. With V trimmed by 3 bases and J by 2 bases, 14 bases remained unmatched. The CDR3 nucleotides read TGCAGCGTTGAGGCCGGGACAGGGAAAGCGAGTCCCTACAATGAGCAGTTCTTC. The encoded protein is CSVEAGTGKASPYNEQFF.

In this sample, this clone turned up once. The genes are TRBV6-5 and TRBJ2-7; weak D call: TRBD1 (5 bases). CDR1 is MNHEY and CDR2 is SVGAGI in the germline V gene. The CDR3 is 13 amino acids. Trimming stripped 2 bases from V and 3 bases from J, with 8 bases between. Here the CDR3 reads CASSYRGNYEQYF. The CDR3 coding sequence is TGTGCCAGCAGTTACAGGGGTAACTACGAGCAGTACTTC.

The J gene is TRBJ2-5, the V gene TRBV28, with D possibly matching TRBD1 (6 bases). Between the trimmed V and J ends, which lost 5 bases and 1 base, there was a span of 17 bases. This CDR3 has 16 residues. Germline CDR1 MDHEN, CDR2 SYDVKM. The DNA of the CDR3 is TGTGCCAGCAGTCCATTTGGGGGCAGCCTCCAAGAGACCCAGTACTTC. As protein: CASSPFGGSLQETQYF.